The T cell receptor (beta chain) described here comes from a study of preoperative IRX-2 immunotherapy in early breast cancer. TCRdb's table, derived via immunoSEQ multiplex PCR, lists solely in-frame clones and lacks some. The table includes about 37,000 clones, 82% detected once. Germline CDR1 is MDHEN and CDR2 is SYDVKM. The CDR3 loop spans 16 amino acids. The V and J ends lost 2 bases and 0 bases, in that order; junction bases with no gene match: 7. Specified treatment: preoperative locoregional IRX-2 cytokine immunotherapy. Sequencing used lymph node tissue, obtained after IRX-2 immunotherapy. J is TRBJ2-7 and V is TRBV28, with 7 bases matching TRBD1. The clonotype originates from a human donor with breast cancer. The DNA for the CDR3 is TGTGCCAGCAGTTTAACCACAGGGGTAGGCTCCTACGAGCAGTACTTC. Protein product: CASSLTTGVGSYEQYF.